A selection of T cell receptor beta chains follows, all from one sample in a study of Ad26.COV2.S vaccination and SARS-CoV-2 variants. Assay: immunoSEQ multiplex PCR; the TCRdb copy retains only in-frame clones and omits some. Among around 400,000 clones listed, about nine tenths were seen once. The sample in question was peripheral blood, obtained in a trial of Ad26.COV2.S vaccine versus placebo. These receptors were taken from a person aged 18-60 years who received the Ad26.COV2.S COVID-19 vaccine or a placebo. Both conserved end residues are part of each CDR3. A D gene is named only where the DNA matches it firmly. Only part of the rows carry a size: once, few, many, or a class if the clone is expanded.

d_gene	abundance	v_gene	j_gene	CDR3aa	CDR3nt
NA	NA	TRBV11-2	TRBJ2-1	CASSNREVPSRNEQFF	TGTGCCAGCAGCAATCGAGAGGTCCCTTCGCGAAATGAGCAGTTCTTC
TRBD1	NA	TRBV24-1	TRBJ1-5	CATSDPRQGSNQPQHF	TGTGCCACCAGTGATCCCCGACAGGGGAGCAATCAGCCCCAGCATTTT
TRBD2	NA	TRBV18	TRBJ2-1	CASSPPSGSGQFF	TGTGCCAGCTCACCACCCAGCGGGAGCGGGCAGTTCTTC
NA	NA	TRBV7-9	TRBJ2-2	CASTLSGGPNTGELFF	TGTGCCAGCACCCTTTCAGGGGGGCCCAACACCGGGGAGCTGTTTTTT
NA	NA	TRBV5-1	TRBJ2-1	CASSLYSSRDEQFF	TGCGCCAGCAGCTTGTACTCTAGCAGGGATGAGCAGTTCTTC
NA	NA	TRBV5-4	TRBJ2-3	CASSLRNAADTQYF	TGTGCCAGCAGCTTGAGGAACGCGGCAGATACGCAGTATTTT
NA	NA	TRBV7-2	TRBJ2-5	CASSLPVFPKETQYF	TGTGCCAGCAGCTTACCGGTCTTTCCCAAAGAGACCCAGTACTTC
TRBD2	NA	TRBV10-1	TRBJ2-3	CASRGLAATDTQYF	TGCGCCAGCAGAGGACTAGCGGCAACAGATACGCAGTATTTT
NA	NA	TRBV5-4	TRBJ1-6	CASSPPGGSPLHF	TGTGCCAGCAGCCCCCCGGGGGGTTCACCCCTCCACTTT
NA	NA	TRBV4-1	TRBJ1-6	CASSQDPGLENSPLHF	TGCGCCAGCAGCCAAGACCCGGGACTCGAAAATTCACCCCTCCACTTT
NA	NA	TRBV5-1	TRBJ2-3	CASSLDGGRSTDTQYF	TGCGCCAGCAGCTTGGACGGGGGCCGGAGCACAGATACGCAGTATTTT
TRBD1	once	TRBV12-3/TRBV12-4	TRBJ1-1	CASSLGQVTEAFF	TGTGCCAGCAGTTTGGGACAGGTCACTGAAGCTTTCTTT
NA	NA	TRBV30	TRBJ1-2	CAWRSAGVYGYTF	TGTGCCTGGAGATCCGCAGGCGTCTATGGCTACACCTTC
NA	NA	TRBV4-1	TRBJ1-5	CASSQDGQGDQPQHF	TGCGCCAGCAGCCAAGACGGCCAGGGCGATCAGCCCCAGCATTTT
TRBD1	NA	TRBV11-3	TRBJ1-2	CASSRGELPGGAGYTF	TGTGCCAGCAGCCGTGGCGAATTACCAGGGGGCGCAGGCTACACCTTC
TRBD1	NA	TRBV3-1/TRBV3-2	TRBJ2-1	CASSRKPGQGSYNEQFF	TGTGCCAGCAGCCGCAAACCGGGACAGGGCTCCTACAATGAGCAGTTCTTC
TRBD2	NA	TRBV7-9	TRBJ2-1	CASSFGALAGVPNEQFF	TGTGCCAGCAGCTTCGGGGCACTAGCGGGAGTCCCCAATGAGCAGTTCTTC
NA	NA	TRBV2	TRBJ2-2	CASSGKNTGELFF	TGTGCCAGCAGCGGGAAGAACACCGGGGAGCTGTTTTTT
NA	once	TRBV28	TRBJ2-3	CASSLSLGGSTTDTQYF	TGTGCCAGCAGTTTATCTCTAGGCGGAAGTACCACAGATACGCAGTATTTT
TRBD2	NA	TRBV24-1	TRBJ2-2	CATSDLAGGVTGELFF	TGTGCCACCAGTGATTTAGCGGGAGGGGTCACCGGGGAGCTGTTTTTT
NA	NA	TRBV6-2/TRBV6-3	TRBJ2-5	CASSRPGEAETQYF	TGTGCCAGCAGCCGACCTGGGGAGGCGGAGACCCAGTACTTC
NA	NA	TRBV5-1	TRBJ2-7	CASSRGQGLIAGGYEQYF	TGCGCCAGCAGTCGGGGACAGGGGCTGATAGCGGGAGGCTACGAGCAGTACTTC
TRBD2	NA	TRBV6-1	TRBJ2-7	CASSEYIGRAGEQYF	TGTGCCAGCAGTGAATATATCGGGAGGGCGGGCGAGCAGTACTTC
NA	NA	TRBV6-7	TRBJ2-7	CASSLTIGRRSYEQYF	TGTGCCAGCAGCCTTACGATAGGGAGGCGGTCCTACGAGCAGTACTTC
NA	NA	TRBV4-1	TRBJ1-3	CASSQAGNTIYF	TGCGCCAGCAGCCAAGCTGGAAACACCATATATTTT
NA	NA	TRBV7-8	TRBJ1-2	CASSPDRSNYGYTF	TGTGCCAGCAGCCCGGACCGGAGTAACTATGGCTACACCTTC
NA	NA	TRBV7-9	TRBJ2-7	CASSPQAQYEQYF	TGTGCCAGCAGCCCACAGGCCCAATACGAGCAGTACTTC
TRBD1	once	TRBV28	TRBJ2-5	CASSTGGEETQYF	TGTGCCAGCAGTACAGGGGGTGAGGAGACCCAGTACTTC
NA	NA	TRBV29-1	TRBJ1-2	CSVEGVEGYTF	TGCAGCGTTGAAGGGGTAGAGGGCTACACCTTC
TRBD2	NA	TRBV9	TRBJ2-5	CASGGPAGVRETQYF	TGTGCCAGCGGGGGTCCAGCGGGAGTTAGGGAGACCCAGTACTTC
TRBD1	few	TRBV7-9	TRBJ2-2	CASSPGQGARTGELFF	TGTGCCAGCAGCCCGGGACAGGGGGCGCGAACCGGGGAGCTGTTTTTT
NA	NA	TRBV25-1	TRBJ1-2	CASWGVDTRSYGYTF	TGTGCCAGTTGGGGAGTCGACACCCGATCCTATGGCTACACCTTC
NA	NA	TRBV5-4	TRBJ1-6	CASSPATGSNSPLHF	TGTGCCAGCAGCCCGGCCACAGGGTCCAATTCACCCCTCCACTTT
NA	NA	TRBV11-2	TRBJ2-7	CASGRGTYEQYF	TGTGCCAGCGGCCGCGGGACCTACGAGCAGTACTTC
TRBD1	NA	TRBV6-5	TRBJ1-1	CASSEGGQMNTEAFF	TGTGCCAGCTCCGAGGGGGGACAGATGAACACTGAAGCTTTCTTT
TRBD2	NA	TRBV4-1	TRBJ2-3	CASSQALAGEGDTQYF	TGCGCCAGCAGCCAAGCTTTAGCGGGAGAGGGAGATACGCAGTATTTT